Each of the 24 T cell receptor beta chains below was sequenced from the same sample in a study of blood T cells in healthy people across ages. A J-beta primer mix and a sample-barcoded 5' primer were used in a second PCR of roughly 6 to 12 cycles. Each CDR3 protein is one row after TCRdb ran MiXCR on the 5' RACE reads. Found here are approximately 2,000,000 distinct CDR3 sequences, roughly 43% of them singletons; the top ten hold about 23%. What was sequenced was blood. Source of these receptors: a human donor in good health.

A few counts support this clonotype. The chain joins TRBV28 to TRBJ2-7; D remains ambiguous. CDR3 length: 14 residues. Germline lookup yields CDR1 MDHEN and CDR2 SYDVKM. V gave up 2 bases and J gave up 0 bases, with 8 bases separating them. CDR3 bases: TGTGCCAGCAGTTTAAACAGCCGCTCCTACGAGCAGTACTTC. As protein: CASSLNSRSYEQYF.

This clonotype was found a few times. The V gene is TRBV7-3, the J gene TRBJ2-7; 11 bases are a match to TRBD2. The CDR3 is 17 residues long. V was clipped by 2 bases and J by 4 bases; unmatched bases: 10. From germline, CDR1 is SGHTA and CDR2 FQGTGA. The CDR3 sequence: CASSLFRVGTSGYEQYF. CDR3 in DNA: TGTGCCAGCAGCTTATTCAGGGTTGGGACTAGCGGATACGAGCAGTACTTC.

The V call is TRBV15, the J call TRBJ2-1; 7 bases map to TRBD1. V lost 4 bases and J lost 8; bases outside the gene matches: 14. Per germline, CDR1 LNHNV and CDR2 YYDKDF (reference sequence). CDR3 length: 16 residues. The CDR3 loop reads CATSTTTGVRGDEQFF. The DNA for the CDR3 is TGTGCCACCAGCACCACCACAGGGGTTCGGGGCGATGAGCAGTTCTTC. The full variable domain, with the rest looked up from reference TRBV15 and TRBJ2-1, is DAMVIQNPRYQVTQFGKPVTLSCSQTLNHNVMYWYQQKSSQAPKLLFHYYDKDFNNEADTPDNFQSRRPNTSFCFLDIRSPGLGDTAMYLCATSTTTGVRGDEQFFGPGTRLTVL.

As for this clonotype: A much larger clone is a single base away; this may be a read error. V usage is TRBV28 and J usage is TRBJ2-4; D remains ambiguous. Near its end, the DNA agrees better with TRBJ2-7, so the J call may be wrong. This CDR3 comprises 11 residues. Germline-derived CDR1 and CDR2 are MDHEN and SYDVKM. The CDR3 DNA sequence: TGTGCCAGCAGGCCGAGCTACGAGCAGTACTTC. It is translated as CASRPSYEQYF.

The rearrangement links TRBV6-5 to TRBJ2-3, with TRBD2 matching 9 bases. V was clipped by 2 bases and J by 2 bases; unmatched bases: 8. Germline assignment: CDR1 MNHEY and CDR2 SVGAGI. CDR3 length equals 17 residues. CDR3 nucleotide sequence: TGTGCCAGCAGTTACACGGAGACTAGCGGCTTCACAGATACGCAGTATTTT. Residues: CASSYTETSGFTDTQYF.

This rearrangement joins TRBV5-5 to TRBJ2-4, with D possibly TRBD2 on 5 matching bases. Trimming removed 4 bases from V and 8 bases from J, with 19 bases in between. From germline, CDR1 is SGHKS and CDR2 YYEKEE (reference sequence). CDR3 length: 15 residues. In DNA, the CDR3 is TGTGCCAGCAGCCCCGTCTCGACTAATGCAGACATTCAGTACTTC. Translation: CASSPVSTNADIQYF.

This clonotype was observed a few times. The rearrangement links TRBV6-5 to TRBJ2-1; 9 nucleotides align to TRBD1. The germline V gene has CDR1 MNHEY and CDR2 SVGAGI. The CDR3 covers 15 residues. The junction had 4 bases not matched to a gene; V was cut back by 6 bases and J by 1 base. The CDR3 DNA is TGTGCCAGCAGACAGGGGGCGAGGTCCTACAATGAGCAGTTCTTC. Its translation is CASRQGARSYNEQFF.

This rearrangement joins TRBV6-5 to TRBJ1-1; TRBD1 matches 7 bases. CDR1 MNHEY and CDR2 SVGAGI come from the germline V gene. The CDR3 has 15 residues. V trimming: 2 bases; J trimming: 3 bases; junction bases outside the gene matches: 6. The CDR3, as DNA: TGTGCCAGCAGTTACAGCGAGGGGGCGGACACTGAAGCTTTCTTT. Translating it yields CASSYSEGADTEAFF.

The rearrangement joins TRBV12-3 or TRBV12-4 to TRBJ2-7; 10 bases are a match to TRBD1. The trim removed 8 bases at V and 4 bases at J, leaving 11 bases unmatched. This CDR3 comprises 15 residues. DNA for the CDR3: TGTGCCAGCGGTTCCTGGACAGGGGGTTTGTACGAGCAGTACTTC. Translated: CASGSWTGGLYEQYF.

The chain links TRBV29-1 to TRBJ2-5, with D tentatively TRBD2 (6 bases). Germline CDR1 reads SQVTM; CDR2 reads ANQGSEA. V was trimmed by 6 bases and J by 7 bases, leaving 15 bases between them. The CDR3 length is 12 residues. This chain's CDR3 is CSVSFRGGTQYF. The CDR3 bases are TGCAGCGTATCATTTCGGGGAGGGACCCAGTACTTC.

This clonotype was seen a few times. The chain couples TRBV7-2 to TRBJ2-5, with D uncertain. The V end lost 1 base, the J end lost 5 bases, and 14 bases lay between the germline ends. The CDR3 totals 15 residues. From germline, CDR1 is SGHTA and CDR2 FQGNSA. The CDR3 DNA sequence: TGTGCCAGCAGCTTAGACGGCGTTCCGTCGGAGACCCAGTACTTC. Protein: CASSLDGVPSETQYF. The full variable domain, its missing parts supplied by reference TRBV7-2 and TRBJ2-5, is GAGVSQSPSNKVTEKGKDVELRCDPISGHTALYWYRQSLGQGLEFLIYFQGNSAPDKSGLPSDRFSAERTGGSVSTLTIQRTQQEDSAVYLCASSLDGVPSETQYFGPGTRLLVL.

The chain has TRBV12-3 or TRBV12-4 and TRBJ1-4; no clear D. V was shortened by 4 bases and J by 8 bases, with 11 bases between the two germline ends. This CDR3 is built from 13 residues. CDR3: CASSYGLSEKLFF. CDR3 DNA sequence: TGTGCCAGCAGTTATGGACTTTCAGAAAAACTGTTTTTT.

This clonotype was seen a few times. This rearrangement joins TRBV7-9 to TRBJ2-5, with TRBD2 as a possible D gene (6 bases). The germline gives CDR1 SEHNR, CDR2 FQNEAQ (reference sequence). The V end lost 4 bases, the J end lost 5 bases, and 17 bases lay between the germline ends. The CDR3 runs 15 residues. CDR3 coding DNA: TGTGCCAGCAGCTCCCTCGGGGGTGGCGCGGAGACCCAGTACTTC. Its protein is CASSSLGGGAETQYF.

The chain links TRBV10-3 to TRBJ2-1; the match to TRBD2 covers 7 bases. The germline V gene has CDR1 ENHRY and CDR2 SYGVKD. J was trimmed by 9 bases and V by 5 bases; bases with no gene match: 10. The CDR3 covers 14 residues. DNA of the CDR3: TGTGCCATCAGTTCTGACCCGGGACTATCTGAGCAGTTCTTC. Translation gives CAISSDPGLSEQFF.

The chain combines TRBV7-2 with TRBJ2-1, with D unclear. V was shortened by 4 bases and J by 0 bases, with 19 bases between the two germline ends. Looked up from germline, CDR1 is SGHTA and CDR2 is FQGNSA. The CDR3 has 18 residues. The CDR3 is CASSSHPWAESSYNEQFF. The DNA of the CDR3 is TGTGCCAGCAGCTCTCATCCCTGGGCGGAAAGCTCCTACAATGAGCAGTTCTTC.

This clonotype was found a few times. The chain has TRBV4-1 and TRBJ2-4, with TRBD1 matching over 10 bases. Germline values: CDR1 MGHRA, CDR2 YSYEKL. Trimming at V came to 1 base and at J to 13 bases, leaving 28 bases not matched to a gene. The CDR3 covers 21 residues. The CDR3 sequence: CASSQALSRDRGPHLGLGQYF. The CDR3 nucleotides read TGCGCCAGCAGCCAAGCCCTTTCCCGGGACAGGGGCCCCCACCTTGGGTTAGGGCAGTACTTC.

This clonotype has a handful of counts. This chain links TRBV6-2 or TRBV6-3 with TRBJ2-1; D is uncertain. V was shortened by 0 bases and J by 10 bases, with 10 bases between the two germline ends. The CDR3 has 13 amino acids. In germline, CDR1 is MNHEY, CDR2 SVGEGT. The CDR3 loop reads CASSYSRLNEQFF. Here the CDR3 DNA reads TGTGCCAGCAGTTACTCGCGTCTGAACGAGCAGTTCTTC.

V and J are TRBV6-4 and TRBJ2-2; D not certain. V dropped 3 bases and J dropped 4 bases, with 6 bases sitting between them. This CDR3 has 13 residues. The germline CDR1 and CDR2 sequences are MRHNA and SNTAGT. The CDR3 nucleotides are TGTGCCAGCAGTGATTTTGGCACCGGGGAGCTGTTTTTT. Its protein product is CASSDFGTGELFF.

The rearrangement links TRBV9 to TRBJ2-4; D is possibly TRBD1 or TRBD2 (6 bases each). This CDR3 comprises 14 residues. Germline V gene lookup returns CDR1 SGDLS and CDR2 YYNGEE. V gave up 0 bases and J gave up 4 bases, with 8 bases separating them. CDR3 sequence (DNA): TGTGCCAGCAGCGTAGAGGGGGGAAAAAACATTCAGTACTTC. This sequence encodes CASSVEGGKNIQYF.

This clonotype has only a few counts. CDR3 residues: CASGHQYNNEQFF. The CDR3 DNA reads TGTGCCAGCGGACACCAATATAACAATGAGCAGTTCTTC. The V call is TRBV12-3 or TRBV12-4, the J call TRBJ2-1; tentative D call: TRBD1 (5 bases). The CDR3 has 13 amino acids. Between the trimmed V and J ends, which lost 8 bases and 5 bases, there was a span of 13 bases.

The chain carries TRBV7-2 and TRBJ2-5; D may be TRBD1 (5 bases). Trimming removed 6 bases from V and 1 base from J, with 12 bases in between. Germline V gene sequence: CDR1 SGHTA, CDR2 FQGNSA. This CDR3 comprises 14 residues. The CDR3 DNA follows: TGTGCCAGCAGTCAACGACAGCTCCAAGAGACCCAGTACTTC. Its protein is CASSQRQLQETQYF. Together with reference TRBV7-2 and TRBJ2-5, the CDR3 gives the full variable domain: GAGVSQSPSNKVTEKGKDVELRCDPISGHTALYWYRQSLGQGLEFLIYFQGNSAPDKSGLPSDRFSAERTGGSVSTLTIQRTQQEDSAVYLCASSQRQLQETQYFGPGTRLLVL.

The chain employs TRBV7-2 and TRBJ1-4, with a tentative D call TRBD1 (5 bases). The CDR3 is made up of 16 amino acids. Germline V CDR1 and CDR2: SGHTA, FQGNSA. V was clipped by 5 bases and J by 8 bases, with 21 bases between them. In nucleotides, the CDR3 is TGTGCCAGCAGCCCCCAAACCGGGGCGGCTGACGAAAAACTGTTTTTT. Encoded protein: CASSPQTGAADEKLFF.

This clonotype has more than one count but fewer than ten. V gene TRBV28 combines with J gene TRBJ1-2; D gene unclear. CDR3 length: 17 residues. The germline V gene encodes CDR1 MDHEN and CDR2 SYDVKM. V lost 3 bases and J lost 1, with 18 bases in between. CDR3 amino acids: CASSLLQLLDVNYGYTF. The CDR3 coding sequence is TGTGCCAGCAGTTTGTTACAGTTATTGGACGTTAACTATGGCTACACCTTC.

In its sample, this clonotype was seen many times. The CDR3 DNA reads as TGTGCCAGCAGCTTACCCGGCACTGAAGCTTTCTTT. Translation gives CASSLPGTEAFF. The chain couples TRBV12-3 or TRBV12-4 to TRBJ1-1; no clear D. Trimming removed 6 bases at V and 4 bases at J, with 9 bases between. This CDR3 has 12 amino acids.